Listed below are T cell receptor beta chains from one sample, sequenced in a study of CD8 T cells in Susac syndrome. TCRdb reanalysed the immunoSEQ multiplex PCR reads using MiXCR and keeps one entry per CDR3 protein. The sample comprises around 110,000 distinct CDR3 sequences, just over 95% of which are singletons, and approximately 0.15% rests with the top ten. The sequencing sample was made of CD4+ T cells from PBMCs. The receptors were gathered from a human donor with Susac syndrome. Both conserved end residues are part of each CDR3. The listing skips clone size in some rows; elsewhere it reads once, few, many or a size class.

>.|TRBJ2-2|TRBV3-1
CASSQRTGGSPGELFF
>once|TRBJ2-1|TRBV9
CASSTTSGNYNEQFF
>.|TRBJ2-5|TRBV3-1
CASSGGLVLQYF
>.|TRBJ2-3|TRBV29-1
CSVVRATGGGSDTQYF
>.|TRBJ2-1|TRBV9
CASSPHLSSYNEQFF
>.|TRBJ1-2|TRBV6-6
CASSYKDFYGYTF
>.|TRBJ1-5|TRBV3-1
CASSRAGNQPQHF
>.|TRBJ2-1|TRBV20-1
CSAVAGGDNEQFF
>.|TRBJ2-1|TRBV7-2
CASRGLAGGNEQFF
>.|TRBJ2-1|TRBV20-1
CSARVRDIEQFF
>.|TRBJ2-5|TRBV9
CASSVGLAGKETQYF
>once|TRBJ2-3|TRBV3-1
CASSQVSAGVRNTQYF
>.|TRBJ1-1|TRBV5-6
CASSSPQGARTEAFF
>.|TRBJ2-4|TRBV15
CATSSGLAGDQDIQYF
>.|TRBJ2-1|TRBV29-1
CSVVVRSSYNEQFF
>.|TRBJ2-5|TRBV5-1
CASIGTVQETQYF
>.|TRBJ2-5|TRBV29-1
CSVLGIAGAETQYF
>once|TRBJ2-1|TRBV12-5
CASGPVAGVRYNEQFF
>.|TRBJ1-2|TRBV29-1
CSVPAGDYGYTF
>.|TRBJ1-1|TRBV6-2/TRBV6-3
CASSYGPWTEAFF
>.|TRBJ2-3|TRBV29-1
CSVVAGTGRTDTQYF
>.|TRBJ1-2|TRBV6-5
CASSYTGPDYGYTF
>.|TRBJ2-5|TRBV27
CASSFSLQGGETQYF
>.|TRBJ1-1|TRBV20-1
CSANRGRGTEAFF
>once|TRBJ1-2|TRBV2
CASSEIQGNYGYTF
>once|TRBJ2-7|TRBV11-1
CASSMREAQSYEQYF
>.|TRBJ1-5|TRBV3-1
CASSQDSGRSNQPQHF
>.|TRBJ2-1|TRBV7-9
CASSLLGESKQFF
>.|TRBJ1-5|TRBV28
CASSSGQGFYQPQHF
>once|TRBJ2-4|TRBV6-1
CASSSLGSGSANIQYF
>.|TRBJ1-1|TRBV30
CARDRGLSNTEAFF
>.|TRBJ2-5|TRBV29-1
CSVVRAERTQYF
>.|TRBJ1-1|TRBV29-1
CSVQGRMNTEAFF
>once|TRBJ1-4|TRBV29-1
CSGRGSATNEKLFF
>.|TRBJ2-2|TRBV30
CAWRGKSGVGTGELFF
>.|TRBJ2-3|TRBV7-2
CASSFGSRTDTQYF
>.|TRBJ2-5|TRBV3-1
CASSQVRGVGETQYF
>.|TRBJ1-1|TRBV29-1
CSVSHKNTEAFF
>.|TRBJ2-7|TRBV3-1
CASSQGFGEQYF
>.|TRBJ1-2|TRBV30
CAWSVHSGGAYGYTF
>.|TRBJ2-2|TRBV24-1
CATRGGQNANTGELFF
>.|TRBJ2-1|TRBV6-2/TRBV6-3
CASSWRWRVQDEQFF
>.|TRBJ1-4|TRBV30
CAWKEGSEKLFF
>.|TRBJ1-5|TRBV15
CATSKYPGQGNQPQHF
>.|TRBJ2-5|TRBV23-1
CASSKGKVQETQYF
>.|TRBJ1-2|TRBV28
CASSYGGVPEGYTF
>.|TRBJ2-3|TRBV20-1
CSAPPPSVTDTQYF
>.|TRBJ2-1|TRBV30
CAWISLGQGSGEQFF
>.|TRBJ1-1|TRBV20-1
CSASPGWAHTEAFF
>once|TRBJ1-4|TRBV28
CASRAGGGTLFF
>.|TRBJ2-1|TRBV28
CASSPGLGDYNEQFF
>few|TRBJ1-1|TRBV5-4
CASSRDRGTEAFF